These 29 T cell receptor beta chains share one sample of origin, sequenced in a study of OX40 agonist ivuxolimab in advanced cancers. Repertoires were generated with immunoSEQ multiplex PCR, while TCRdb's copy carries only in-frame clones and drops some. There are 59,000 or so clones in the sample; around 82% occur only once, and more than 3% lies in the top ten. This material consisted of CD4+ or CD8+ T cells sorted from blood, taken in a trial of the OX40 agonist ivuxolimab. These receptors all come from an adult with an advanced solid tumor such as melanoma, head and neck, liver or kidney cancer.

This chain links TRBV15 with TRBJ1-3; D is possibly TRBD1 (5 bases). V lost 2 bases to trimming and J lost 3 bases, with 8 bases between them. This CDR3 comprises 14 residues. Germline lookup yields CDR1 LNHNV and CDR2 YYDKDF (reference sequence). This CDR3 reads CATSRQTDGNTIYF. The DNA for the CDR3 is TGTGCCACCAGCAGACAGACAGATGGAAACACCATATATTTT. The whole variable domain, filled in from reference TRBV15 and TRBJ1-3, reads DAMVIQNPRYQVTQFGKPVTLSCSQTLNHNVMYWYQQKSSQAPKLLFHYYDKDFNNEADTPDNFQSRRPNTSFCFLDIRSPGLGDTAMYLCATSRQTDGNTIYFGEGSWLTVV.

The gene calls are TRBV28 and TRBJ1-5; unclear D gene. The length of the CDR3 is 11 residues. In germline, CDR1 is MDHEN, CDR2 SYDVKM. The V gene lost 6 bases and the J gene lost 5 bases, with 5 bases spanning the gap. CDR3 in DNA: TGTGCCAGCAGCCGACATCAGCCCCAGCATTTT. The encoded protein is CASSRHQPQHF.

This clone has only a few counts. The chain employs TRBV5-1 and TRBJ2-3; 8 nucleotides align to TRBD2. Per the germline V gene, CDR1 is SGHRS and CDR2 is YFSETQ. The CDR3 runs to 14 residues. Trimming removed 5 bases from V and 2 bases from J; junction bases left unmatched: 4. CDR3 sequence: CASRREAYTDTQYF. The CDR3 DNA follows: TGCGCCAGCAGGCGGGAGGCCTACACAGATACGCAGTATTTT.

This clone appeared a few times. J is TRBJ1-6 and V is TRBV13, with TRBD1 matching over 9 bases. This CDR3 spans 16 amino acids. Trimming cost V 9 bases and J 10 bases; bases outside gene matches: 16. Germline V gene sequence: CDR1 PRHDT, CDR2 FYEKMQ (reference sequence). As DNA, the CDR3 is TGTGCCAGTGGGGGGGACACGGGACAGGGAAGCTCACCCCTCCACTTT. The encoded protein is CASGGDTGQGSSPLHF.

The rearrangement uses TRBV4-2 and TRBJ1-3; a weak D match, TRBD1 (6 bases). The V gene's germline CDR1 is LGHNA and CDR2 YNFKEQ. The length of the CDR3 is 13 residues. V was clipped by 1 base and J by 6 bases, with 7 bases between them. The chain's CDR3 is CASSQGGPNTIYF. The CDR3 DNA follows: TGTGCCAGCAGCCAAGGGGGGCCAAACACCATATATTTT.

The chain carries TRBV9 and TRBJ2-1; D may be TRBD2 (6 bases). Germline V gene data show CDR1 as SGDLS and CDR2 as YYNGEE. The CDR3 length is 12 residues. With 2 bases removed from V and 10 bases from J, the gap between germline ends came to 10 bases. The CDR3 DNA follows: TGTGCCAGCAGCGTTACGGACTACGAGCAGTTCTTC. This gives the protein CASSVTDYEQFF.

The rearrangement joins TRBV5-1 to TRBJ2-3; weak D call: TRBD2 (6 bases). Trimming took off 1 base at V and 2 bases at J, with 14 bases between the two ends. Germline V gene sequence: CDR1 SGHRS, CDR2 YFSETQ. CDR3 length equals 16 residues. The CDR3 DNA reads as TGCGCCAGCAGCTTGAATAGCGGCACATTCACAGATACGCAGTATTTT. Translation: CASSLNSGTFTDTQYF.

The rearrangement uses TRBV6-4 and TRBJ1-2; D is perhaps TRBD1 (6 bases). The V gene lost 5 bases and the J gene lost 8 bases, with 18 bases spanning the gap. The CDR3 extends over 14 amino acids. Germline V gene sequence: CDR1 MRHNA, CDR2 SNTAGT. Here the CDR3 reads CASSHPDRPRGYTF. CDR3 in DNA: TGTGCCAGCAGTCACCCCGACAGGCCAAGGGGCTACACCTTC.

The gene calls are TRBV6-1 and TRBJ2-2, with 11 bases fitting TRBD2. The CDR3 consists of 15 residues. V shed 8 bases, J shed 4 bases, and the junction held 6 bases outside the gene matches. The germline V gene has CDR1 MNHNS and CDR2 SASEGT. The CDR3 loop is CASLRLAGFTGELFF. For the CDR3, the DNA is TGTGCCAGCCTTAGACTAGCGGGATTCACCGGGGAGCTGTTTTTT.

This clone was detected a few times. The chain employs TRBV28 and TRBJ1-5; D gene ambiguous. This CDR3 is 12 amino acids long. The germline V gene has CDR1 MDHEN and CDR2 SYDVKM. Trimming pared 11 bases from V and 6 bases from J, leaving 14 bases between. The CDR3 protein is CADSKNLQPQHF. In DNA form, the CDR3 reads TGTGCCGACTCTAAGAACCTTCAGCCCCAGCATTTT.

The genes are TRBV5-4 and TRBJ2-5; D not resolved. Germline values: CDR1 SGHNT, CDR2 YYREEE (reference sequence). Trimming left V 0 bases short and J 2 bases short, with 5 bases between. This CDR3 is built from 13 residues. The CDR3: CASSLDRQETQYF. The CDR3, as DNA: TGTGCCAGCAGCTTGGATAGACAAGAGACCCAGTACTTC.

DNA of the CDR3: TGTGCCAGCAGCGTGACTAGCGGCGGGAGGTTAGAGACCCAGTACTTC. The encoded protein is CASSVTSGGRLETQYF. The chain recombines TRBV9 with TRBJ2-5, with 9 bases matching TRBD2. Looked up from germline, CDR1 is SGDLS and CDR2 is YYNGEE. The CDR3 has 16 residues. J was trimmed by 4 bases and V by 2 bases; bases with no gene match: 9.

Here the CDR3 DNA reads TGTGCCAGCAGCTTAAGGAGGGAAGGGGGATATGGCTACACCTTC. Its protein product is CASSLRREGGYGYTF. V gene TRBV13 combines with J gene TRBJ1-2, with D possibly TRBD1 on 6 matching bases. V lost 2 bases and J lost 5, with 15 bases in between. The CDR3 length is 15 residues. Germline values: CDR1 PRHDT, CDR2 FYEKMQ (reference sequence). The full variable domain, rest sourced from reference TRBV13 and TRBJ1-2, is AAGVIQSPRHLIKEKRETATLKCYPIPRHDTVYWYQQGPGQDPQFLISFYEKMQSDKGSIPDRFSAQQFSDYHSELNMSSLELGDSALYFCASSLRREGGYGYTFGSGTRLTVV.

The genes are TRBV6-7 and TRBJ2-4; 10 nucleotides line up with TRBD1. Being an ORF, TRBV6-7 has a function that is uncertain. This CDR3 contains 17 residues. Germline trimming cut 7 bases from V and 2 bases from J; bases unmatched to any gene: 11. The CDR3 region has the DNA TGTGCCAGCATTCCGGTCCGGGACAGGGGAACCAAAAACATTCAGTACTTC. The encoded protein is CASIPVRDRGTKNIQYF.

The chain recombines TRBV18 with TRBJ1-5; unclear D gene. Trimming removed 0 bases at V and 3 bases at J, with 9 bases between. CDR1 is KGHSH, CDR2 LQKENI, per germline. The CDR3 totals 15 residues. DNA for the CDR3: TGTGCCAGCTCACCACCCAACGGGCCCAATCAGCCCCAGCATTTT. Protein sequence: CASSPPNGPNQPQHF.

V usage is TRBV4-1 and J usage is TRBJ1-4, with 7 bases fitting TRBD1. This CDR3 is built from 15 residues. From germline, CDR1 is MGHRA and CDR2 YSYEKL. V was pared by 4 bases and J by 0 bases, with 2 bases of the junction left unmatched. CDR3 coding DNA: TGCGCCAGCAGCCCTACAGGGGCAACTAATGAAAAACTGTTTTTT. Its protein is CASSPTGATNEKLFF.

The chain joins TRBV5-5 to TRBJ2-7; D assignment may be TRBD1 or TRBD2 (5 bases each). This CDR3 region has 15 residues. Germline lookup yields CDR1 SGHKS and CDR2 YYEKEE (reference sequence). Trimming shortened V by 4 bases and J by 3 bases, and 17 bases separated the two germline ends. The CDR3 DNA is TGTGCCAGCAGCCAGGTGGGGGTTAAGTTCTACGAGCAGTACTTC. This sequence encodes CASSQVGVKFYEQYF.

The rearrangement uses TRBV7-2 and TRBJ2-3; TRBD2 matches 12 bases. CDR3 length equals 14 residues. Germline V CDR1 and CDR2: SGHTA, FQGNSA. The V and J ends lost 4 bases and 6 bases, in that order; junction bases with no gene match: 2. CDR3 protein: CASSSSGGVDTQYF. DNA of the CDR3: TGTGCCAGCAGCTCTAGCGGGGGGGTGGATACGCAGTATTTT.

The V gene is TRBV10-2, the J gene TRBJ2-3; TRBD1 matches 7 bases. In germline, CDR1 is WSHSY, CDR2 SAAADI. The CDR3 loop spans 18 amino acids. The J segment lost 6 bases and the V segment lost 3 bases, leaving 18 bases of the junction unmatched. The chain's CDR3 is CASSDPGRTGQRGDTQYF. In DNA, the CDR3 is TGCGCCAGCAGTGACCCGGGCCGGACAGGCCAAAGGGGGGATACGCAGTATTTT.

This chain uses TRBV4-2 with TRBJ2-2, with 11 bases lining up with TRBD1. Germline loops: CDR1 LGHNA, CDR2 YNFKEQ. The CDR3 covers 19 residues. V trimming: 0 bases; J trimming: 4 bases; junction bases outside the gene matches: 10. CDR3 nucleotides: TGTGCCAGCAGCCAAGATAGGGTGGGACAGGGGGTGTTCACCGGGGAGCTGTTTTTT. Translation gives CASSQDRVGQGVFTGELFF.

The chain uses TRBV18 and TRBJ2-1; a possible D gene is TRBD1 (6 bases). Germline V CDR1 and CDR2: KGHSH, LQKENI. V was clipped by 3 bases and J by 5 bases, with 8 bases between them. The CDR3 loop spans 13 amino acids. CDR3 residues: CASSPTGNNEQFF. Here the CDR3 DNA reads TGTGCCAGCTCACCGACAGGTAACAATGAGCAGTTCTTC.

For the CDR3, the DNA is TGTGCCAGCAGCATACAGAGCTCTGGGGCCAACGTCCTGACTTTC. Its protein product is CASSIQSSGANVLTF. This sequence joins TRBV2 and TRBJ2-6; D is undetermined. The CDR3 has 15 amino acids. In germline, CDR1 is SNHLY, CDR2 FYNNEI. The V end lost 6 bases, the J end lost 0 bases, and 9 bases lay between the germline ends.

This chain links TRBV23-1 with TRBJ1-1; unclear D gene. TRBV23-1 is assigned to the ORF class and has an uncertain function. Between the trimmed V and J ends, which lost 0 bases and 4 bases, there was a span of 12 bases. The CDR3 runs 15 residues. CDR3 sequence reads: CASSQSREEGTEAFF. The CDR3 DNA reads TGCGCCAGCAGTCAATCGAGGGAGGAGGGCACTGAAGCTTTCTTT.

The chain is built from TRBV19 and TRBJ2-3; TRBD2 aligns across 9 bases. CDR1 is LNHDA and CDR2 is SQIVND in the germline V gene (reference sequence). The J segment lost 0 bases and the V segment lost 5 bases, leaving 6 bases of the junction unmatched. The CDR3 extends over 16 amino acids. CDR3 loop: CASSSGTSKSTDTQYF. CDR3 bases: TGTGCCAGTAGTTCTGGGACTAGCAAAAGCACAGATACGCAGTATTTT. The complete variable domain, with remaining parts taken from reference TRBV19 and TRBJ2-3, reads DGGITQSPKYLFRKEGQNVTLSCEQNLNHDAMYWYRQDPGQGLRLIYYSQIVNDFQKGDIAEGYSVSREKKESFPLTVTSAQKNPTAFYLCASSSGTSKSTDTQYFGPGTRLTVL.

The rearrangement joins TRBV25-1 to TRBJ2-2; a weak D match, TRBD1 (6 bases). CDR1 is MGHDK and CDR2 is SYGVNS in the germline V gene. The CDR3 length is 14 residues. V was trimmed by 6 bases and J by 3 bases, leaving 11 bases between them. For the CDR3, the DNA is TGTGCCAGCAGGCAGGGGTCGCACACCGGGGAGCTGTTTTTT. This gives the protein CASRQGSHTGELFF.

The genes are TRBV27 and TRBJ1-4; 8 nucleotides line up with TRBD1. From germline, CDR1 is MNHEY and CDR2 SMNVEV (reference sequence). V trimming: 6 bases; J trimming: 6 bases; junction bases outside the gene matches: 6. The CDR3 totals 14 residues. The CDR3 spells CASSRQGLDEKLFF. CDR3 DNA sequence: TGTGCCAGCAGCAGACAGGGGCTGGATGAAAAACTGTTTTTT. Looking up the rest from reference TRBV27 and TRBJ1-4 gives the full variable domain: EAQVTQNPRYLITVTGKKLTVTCSQNMNHEYMSWYRQDPGLGLRQIYYSMNVEVTDKGDVPEGYKVSRKEKRNFPLILESPSPNQTSLYFCASSRQGLDEKLFFGSGTQLSVL.

The V gene is TRBV5-1, the J gene TRBJ1-2; D unresolved. CDR1 and CDR2 from the germline V gene are SGHRS and YFSETQ. V shed 4 bases and J shed 4 bases, with 11 bases lying between them. CDR3 length: 13 amino acids. The CDR3 here is CASSRGESYGYTF. CDR3 coding DNA: TGCGCCAGCAGCCGCGGGGAATCCTATGGCTACACCTTC.

This clone was observed a few times. The V and J genes are TRBV6-5 and TRBJ1-1; D may be TRBD1 (5 bases). Trimming shortened V by 5 bases and J by 8 bases, and 9 bases separated the two germline ends. This CDR3 region has 11 residues. Germline V gene sequence: CDR1 MNHEY, CDR2 SVGAGI. The chain's CDR3 is CASSQGIEAFF. CDR3 coding DNA: TGTGCCAGCAGTCAGGGCATAGAAGCTTTCTTT.

The chain employs TRBV2 and TRBJ1-2; 9 bases match TRBD1. V shed 6 bases and J 8 bases; nucleotides not matched to a gene: 13. This CDR3 contains 15 residues. Germline V CDR1 and CDR2: SNHLY, FYNNEI. CDR3 in amino acids: CASSLPGTGPLGYTF. The CDR3 DNA follows: TGTGCCAGCAGCCTCCCCGGGACAGGGCCTCTAGGCTACACCTTC.